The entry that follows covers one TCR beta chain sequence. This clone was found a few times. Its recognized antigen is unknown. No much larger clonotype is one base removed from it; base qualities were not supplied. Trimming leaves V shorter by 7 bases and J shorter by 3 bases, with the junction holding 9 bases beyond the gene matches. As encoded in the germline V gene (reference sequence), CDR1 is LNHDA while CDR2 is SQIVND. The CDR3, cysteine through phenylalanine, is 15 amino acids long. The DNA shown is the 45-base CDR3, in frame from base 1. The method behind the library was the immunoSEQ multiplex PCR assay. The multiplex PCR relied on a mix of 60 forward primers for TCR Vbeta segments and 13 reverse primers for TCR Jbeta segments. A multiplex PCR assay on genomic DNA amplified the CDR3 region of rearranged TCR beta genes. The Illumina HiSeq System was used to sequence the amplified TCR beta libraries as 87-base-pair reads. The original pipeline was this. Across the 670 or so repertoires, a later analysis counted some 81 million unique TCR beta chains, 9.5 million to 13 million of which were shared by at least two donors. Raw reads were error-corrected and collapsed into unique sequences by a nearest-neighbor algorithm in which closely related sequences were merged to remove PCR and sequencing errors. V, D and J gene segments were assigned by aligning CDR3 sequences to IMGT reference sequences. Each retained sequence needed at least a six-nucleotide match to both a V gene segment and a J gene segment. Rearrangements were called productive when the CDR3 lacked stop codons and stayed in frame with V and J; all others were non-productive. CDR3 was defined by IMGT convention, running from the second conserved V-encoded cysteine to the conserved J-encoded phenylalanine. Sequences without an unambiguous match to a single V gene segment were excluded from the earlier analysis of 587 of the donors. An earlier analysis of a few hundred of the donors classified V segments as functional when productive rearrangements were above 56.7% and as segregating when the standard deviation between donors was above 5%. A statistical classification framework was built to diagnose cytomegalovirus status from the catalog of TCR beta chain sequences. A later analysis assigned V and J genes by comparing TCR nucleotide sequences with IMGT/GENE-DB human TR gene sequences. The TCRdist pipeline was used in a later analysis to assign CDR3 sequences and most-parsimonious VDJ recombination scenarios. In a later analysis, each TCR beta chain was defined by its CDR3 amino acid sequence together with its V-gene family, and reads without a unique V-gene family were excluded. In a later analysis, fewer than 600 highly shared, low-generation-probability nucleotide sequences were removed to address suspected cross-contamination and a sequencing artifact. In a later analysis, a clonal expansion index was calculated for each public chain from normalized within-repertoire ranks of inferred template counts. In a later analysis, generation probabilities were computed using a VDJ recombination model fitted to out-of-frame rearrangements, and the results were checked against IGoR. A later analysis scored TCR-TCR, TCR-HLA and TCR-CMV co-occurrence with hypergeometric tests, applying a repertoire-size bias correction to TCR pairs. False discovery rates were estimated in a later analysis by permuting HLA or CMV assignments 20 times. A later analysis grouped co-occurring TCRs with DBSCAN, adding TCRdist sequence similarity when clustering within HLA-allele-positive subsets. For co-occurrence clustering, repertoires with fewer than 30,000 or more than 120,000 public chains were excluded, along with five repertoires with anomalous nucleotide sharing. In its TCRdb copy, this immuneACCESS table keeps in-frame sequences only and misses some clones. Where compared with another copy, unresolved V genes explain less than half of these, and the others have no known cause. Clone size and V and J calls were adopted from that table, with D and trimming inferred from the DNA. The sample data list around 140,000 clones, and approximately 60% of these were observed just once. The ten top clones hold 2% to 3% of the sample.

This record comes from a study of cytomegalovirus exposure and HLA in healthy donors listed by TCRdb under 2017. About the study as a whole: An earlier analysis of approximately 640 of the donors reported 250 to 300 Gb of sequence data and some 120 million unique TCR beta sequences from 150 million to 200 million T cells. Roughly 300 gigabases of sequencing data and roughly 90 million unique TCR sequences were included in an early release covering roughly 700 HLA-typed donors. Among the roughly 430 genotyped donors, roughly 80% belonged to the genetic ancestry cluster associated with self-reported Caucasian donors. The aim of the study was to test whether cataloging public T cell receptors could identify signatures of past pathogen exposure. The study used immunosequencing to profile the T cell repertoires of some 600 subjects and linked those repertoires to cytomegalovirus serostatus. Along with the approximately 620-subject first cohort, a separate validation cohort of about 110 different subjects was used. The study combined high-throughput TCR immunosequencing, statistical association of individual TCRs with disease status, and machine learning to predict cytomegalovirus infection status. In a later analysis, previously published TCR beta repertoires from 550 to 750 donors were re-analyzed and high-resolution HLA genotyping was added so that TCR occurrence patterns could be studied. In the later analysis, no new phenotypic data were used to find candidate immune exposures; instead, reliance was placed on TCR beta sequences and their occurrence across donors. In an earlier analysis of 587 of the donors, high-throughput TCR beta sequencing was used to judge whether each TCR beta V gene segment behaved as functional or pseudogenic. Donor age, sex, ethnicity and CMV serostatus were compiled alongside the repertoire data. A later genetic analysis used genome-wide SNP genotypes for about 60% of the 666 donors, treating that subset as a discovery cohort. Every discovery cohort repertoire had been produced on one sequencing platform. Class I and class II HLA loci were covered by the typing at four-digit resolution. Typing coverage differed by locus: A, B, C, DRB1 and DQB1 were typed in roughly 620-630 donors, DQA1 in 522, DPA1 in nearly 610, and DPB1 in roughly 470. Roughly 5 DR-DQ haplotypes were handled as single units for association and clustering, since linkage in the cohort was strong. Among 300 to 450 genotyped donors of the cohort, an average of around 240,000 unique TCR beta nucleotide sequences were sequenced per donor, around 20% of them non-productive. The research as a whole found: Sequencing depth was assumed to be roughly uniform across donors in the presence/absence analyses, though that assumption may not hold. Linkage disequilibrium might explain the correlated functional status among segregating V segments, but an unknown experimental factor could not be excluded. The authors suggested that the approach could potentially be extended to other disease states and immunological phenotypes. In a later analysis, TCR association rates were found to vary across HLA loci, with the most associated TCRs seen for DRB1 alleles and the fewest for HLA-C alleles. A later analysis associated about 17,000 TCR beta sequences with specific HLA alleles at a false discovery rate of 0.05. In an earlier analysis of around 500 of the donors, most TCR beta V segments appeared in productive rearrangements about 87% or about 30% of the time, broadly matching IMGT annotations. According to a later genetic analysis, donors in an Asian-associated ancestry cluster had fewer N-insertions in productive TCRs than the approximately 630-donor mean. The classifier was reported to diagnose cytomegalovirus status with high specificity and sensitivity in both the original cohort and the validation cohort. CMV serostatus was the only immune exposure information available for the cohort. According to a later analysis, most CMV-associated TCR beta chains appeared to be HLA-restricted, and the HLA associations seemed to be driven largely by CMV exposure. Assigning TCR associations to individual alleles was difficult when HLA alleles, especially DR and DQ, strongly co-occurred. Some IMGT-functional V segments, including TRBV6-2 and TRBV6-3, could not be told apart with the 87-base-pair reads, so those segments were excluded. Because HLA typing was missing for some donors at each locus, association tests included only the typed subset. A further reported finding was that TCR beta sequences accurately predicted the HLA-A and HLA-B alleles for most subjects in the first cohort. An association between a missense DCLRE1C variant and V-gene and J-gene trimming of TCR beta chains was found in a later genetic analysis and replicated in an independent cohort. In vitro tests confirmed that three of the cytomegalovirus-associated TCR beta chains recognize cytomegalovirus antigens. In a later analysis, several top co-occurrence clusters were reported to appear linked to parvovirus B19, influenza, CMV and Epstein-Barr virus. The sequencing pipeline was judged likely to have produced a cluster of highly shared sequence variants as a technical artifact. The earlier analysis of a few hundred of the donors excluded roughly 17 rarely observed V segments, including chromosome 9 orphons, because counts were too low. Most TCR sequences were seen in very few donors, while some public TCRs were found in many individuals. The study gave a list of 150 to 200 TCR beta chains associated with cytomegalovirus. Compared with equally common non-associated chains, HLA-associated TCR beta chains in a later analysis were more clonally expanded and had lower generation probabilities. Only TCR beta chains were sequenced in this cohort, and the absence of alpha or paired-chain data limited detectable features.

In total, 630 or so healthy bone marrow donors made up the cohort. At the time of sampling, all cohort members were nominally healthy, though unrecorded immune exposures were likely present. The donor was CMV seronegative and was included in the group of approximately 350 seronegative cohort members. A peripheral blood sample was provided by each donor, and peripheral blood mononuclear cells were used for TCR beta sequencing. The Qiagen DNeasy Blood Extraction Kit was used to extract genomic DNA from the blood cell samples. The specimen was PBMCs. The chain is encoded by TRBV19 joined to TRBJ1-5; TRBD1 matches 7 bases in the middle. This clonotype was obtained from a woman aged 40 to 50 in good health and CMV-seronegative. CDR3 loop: CASTELTGINQPQHF. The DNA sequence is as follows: TGTGCCAGTACCGAACTGACAGGGATCAATCAGCCCCAGCATTTT.